These 18 T cell receptor beta chains were all obtained from the same sample, sequenced in a study of cytomegalovirus exposure and HLA in healthy donors. Both 60 Vbeta primers and 13 Jbeta primers went into the PCR. Profiled with immunoSEQ multiplex PCR; TCRdb holds only in-frame clones, not every one. The sample shows under 110,000 clones, around three quarters of them seen only once. What was sequenced was PBMCs. The receptor source for this set is a woman between 45 and 60 years old in good health and CMV-seropositive.

This clone was recorded a few times. The rearrangement uses TRBV6-6 and TRBJ2-1, with a weak D call TRBD2 (6 bases). The CDR3 covers 12 residues. V lost 0 bases, J lost 12 bases, and 9 bases lay in between. Germline values: CDR1 MNHNY, CDR2 SVGAGI (reference sequence). CDR3 region: CASSYSPGGQFF. Here the CDR3 DNA reads TGTGCCAGCAGTTACTCCCCCGGGGGGCAGTTCTTC.

This chain joins TRBV30 and TRBJ2-7; D is possibly TRBD2 (6 bases). From germline, CDR1 is GTSNPN and CDR2 SVGIG (reference sequence). The CDR3 runs to 15 residues. V was clipped by 3 bases and J by 3 bases, with 18 bases between them. The CDR3, as DNA: TGTGCCTGGAGAAGAGGCAGCGGGCACAACTACGAGCAGTACTTC. Its translation: CAWRRGSGHNYEQYF.

This clone came up once. CDR3 bases: TGTGCCAGCAGAAGGACAGCTTACAATGAGCAGTTCTTC. It translates to CASRRTAYNEQFF. The chain links TRBV27 to TRBJ2-1; D possibly corresponds to TRBD1 (6 bases). The CDR3 is 13 amino acids. V gave up 6 bases and J gave up 4 bases, with 10 bases separating them. Germline assignment: CDR1 MNHEY and CDR2 SMNVEV (reference sequence).

CDR3 sequence: CASSYLGAGYNSNQPQHF. The CDR3 DNA follows: TGTGCCAGCAGCTACCTAGGAGCAGGGTACAATAGCAATCAGCCCCAGCATTTT. The V gene is TRBV7-8, the J gene TRBJ1-5; possible D gene TRBD1, 5 bases. The CDR3 consists of 18 residues. The V end was cut by 4 bases, the J end by 0 bases, with 19 bases between. CDR1 is SGHVS and CDR2 is FQNEAQ in the germline V gene.

This CDR3 is CASNSNFQETQYF. The CDR3, as DNA: TGCGCCAGCAACTCGAACTTCCAAGAGACCCAGTACTTC. V usage is TRBV5-1 and J usage is TRBJ2-5, with D unresolved. The germline V gene encodes CDR1 SGHRS and CDR2 YFSETQ. This CDR3 has 13 amino acids. V lost 6 bases to trimming and J lost 1 base, with 10 bases between them.

The chain employs TRBV7-9 and TRBJ1-1; D is possibly TRBD1 (5 bases). The germline CDR1 and CDR2 sequences are SEHNR and FQNEAQ (reference sequence). This CDR3 is 13 amino acids long. Between the trimmed V and J ends, which lost 5 bases and 6 bases, there was a span of 13 bases. CDR3 in amino acids: CASSPRGISEAFF. The CDR3 DNA is TGTGCCAGCAGCCCCCGGGGGATTTCTGAAGCTTTCTTT.

V usage is TRBV5-1 and J usage is TRBJ2-1; 10 bases map to TRBD2. The germline gives CDR1 SGHRS, CDR2 YFSETQ. CDR3 length: 14 residues. V lost 4 bases to trimming and J lost 4 bases; unmatched junction nucleotides: 2. The CDR3: CASSPSGGYNEQFF. CDR3 coding DNA: TGCGCCAGCAGCCCTAGCGGGGGATACAATGAGCAGTTCTTC.

The chain links TRBV5-4 to TRBJ2-3; tentative D call: TRBD2 (5 bases). CDR1 and CDR2 (germline): SGHNT, YYREEE (reference sequence). The CDR3 totals 14 residues. The ends were cut back, 1 base at V and 4 bases at J, with 10 bases in the middle. The CDR3: CASSLRSSSDTQYF. The CDR3 coding sequence is TGTGCCAGCAGCTTGAGATCTAGCTCAGATACGCAGTATTTT. The full variable domain, rest sourced from reference TRBV5-4 and TRBJ2-3, is ETGVTQSPTHLIKTRGQQVTLRCSSQSGHNTVSWYQQALGQGPQFIFQYYREEENGRGNFPPRFSGLQFPNYSSELNVNALELDDSALYLCASSLRSSSDTQYFGPGTRLTVL.

This sequence joins TRBV2 and TRBJ2-6; possibly TRBD1 for D (6 bases). Germline values: CDR1 SNHLY, CDR2 FYNNEI. CDR3 length: 14 residues. With 5 bases removed from V and 5 bases from J, the gap between germline ends came to 10 bases. The CDR3 DNA is TGTGCCAGCAGTCAGGGGTCTAGGGCCAACGTCCTGACTTTC. It codes for CASSQGSRANVLTF. The full variable domain, completed using reference TRBV2 and TRBJ2-6, is EPEVTQTPSHQVTQMGQEVILRCVPISNHLYFYWYRQILGQKVEFLVSFYNNEISEKSEIFDDQFSVERPDGSNFTLKIRSTKLEDSAMYFCASSQGSRANVLTFGAGSRLTVL.

This chain links TRBV7-2 with TRBJ1-2; tentative D call: TRBD1 (6 bases). Germline V gene data show CDR1 as SGHTA and CDR2 as FQGNSA. This CDR3 spans 16 amino acids. V lost 2 bases and J lost 6, with 19 bases in between. CDR3 DNA sequence: TGTGCCAGCAGCTTACCTGGGGGCAGGGGTAGTCATGGCTACACCTTC. The encoded protein is CASSLPGGRGSHGYTF.

The chain has TRBV6-6 and TRBJ1-4; D not resolved. V lost 0 bases, J lost 7 bases, and 9 bases lay in between. The germline V gene has CDR1 MNHNY and CDR2 SVGAGI (reference sequence). This CDR3 region has 14 residues. The CDR3 sequence: CASSYSHSPEKLFF. The CDR3 DNA follows: TGTGCCAGCAGTTACTCTCACAGCCCTGAAAAACTGTTTTTT.

This clone is a singleton in its sample. The chain couples TRBV10-3 to TRBJ2-4; 9 nucleotides agree with TRBD1. There are 15 residues in the CDR3. Germline V CDR1 and CDR2: ENHRY, SYGVKD. Trimming at V came to 2 bases and at J to 5 bases, leaving 4 bases not matched to a gene. The CDR3 bases are TGTGCCATCAGTGAGGCGGGACAGGGAGAAAACATTCAGTACTTC. Amino acid sequence: CAISEAGQGENIQYF.

This rearrangement joins TRBV5-6 to TRBJ1-4; D is ambiguous. The V gene's germline CDR1 is SGHDT and CDR2 YYEEEE. V was clipped by 0 bases and J by 0 bases, with 9 bases between them. The CDR3 totals 16 residues. In DNA, the CDR3 is TGTGCCAGCAGCTTGGTAGCGAGTGCAACTAATGAAAAACTGTTTTTT. It specifies CASSLVASATNEKLFF. The entire variable domain, with the rest obtained from reference TRBV5-6 and TRBJ1-4, is as follows: DAGVTQSPTHLIKTRGQQVTLRCSPKSGHDTVSWYQQALGQGPQFIFQYYEEEERQRGNFPDRFSGHQFPNYSSELNVNALLLGDSALYLCASSLVASATNEKLFFGSGTQLSVL.

This clone was seen at least ten times. This chain joins TRBV6-5 and TRBJ1-1; perhaps TRBD1 as D (6 bases). V lost 0 bases to trimming and J lost 1 base, with 6 bases between them. From germline, CDR1 is MNHEY and CDR2 SVGAGI. This CDR3 is built from 14 residues. The CDR3 reads CASSYSTGNTEAFF. CDR3 coding DNA: TGTGCCAGCAGTTACTCGACAGGGAACACTGAAGCTTTCTTT.

This sequence joins TRBV7-6 and TRBJ1-1, with 8 bases fitting TRBD1. After removal of 2 bases from V and 6 bases from J, the junction contained 8 bases not matched to a gene. Per the germline V gene, CDR1 is SGHVS and CDR2 is FNYEAQ. This CDR3 is 15 amino acids long. For the CDR3, the DNA is TGTGCCAGCAGCTTAAGGGGTGGCAGGGGGCCTGAAGCTTTCTTT. Its translation: CASSLRGGRGPEAFF. The full variable domain, completed using reference TRBV7-6 and TRBJ1-1, is GAGVSQSPRYKVTKRGQDVALRCDPISGHVSLYWYRQALGQGPEFLTYFNYEAQQDKSGLPNDRFSAERPEGSISTLTIQRTEQRDSAMYRCASSLRGGRGPEAFFGQGTRLTVV.

This clone was seen a few times. The chain employs TRBV29-1 and TRBJ1-3; D is unresolved. CDR3 length: 18 residues. CDR1 and CDR2 (germline): SQVTM, ANQGSEA. V shed 6 bases and J shed 3 bases, with 27 bases lying between them. The CDR3 coding sequence is TGCAGCGTCGAACCGGCCAGTCCTAAAGGTCGGGATGGAAACACCATATATTTT. Protein sequence: CSVEPASPKGRDGNTIYF.

The table lists this clone with a few counts. The V call is TRBV6-5, the J call TRBJ1-4; unclear D gene. V was shortened by 7 bases and J by 0 bases, with 12 bases between the two germline ends. The CDR3 runs 15 residues. Germline loops: CDR1 MNHEY, CDR2 SVGAGI. Here the CDR3 reads CASTRRQATNEKLFF. Written as DNA, the CDR3 is TGTGCCAGCACCCGAAGGCAGGCAACTAATGAAAAACTGTTTTTT.

This clone occurred a few times. The gene calls are TRBV5-1 and TRBJ1-4; D gene unclear. The germline V gene has CDR1 SGHRS and CDR2 YFSETQ. Deletions cut 1 base from V and 5 bases from J, with 6 bases between. CDR3 length equals 13 residues. The CDR3 loop reads CASSLNQNEKLFF. DNA for the CDR3: TGCGCCAGCAGCTTGAACCAGAATGAAAAACTGTTTTTT.